The next 27 T cell receptor beta chains were all read from a single sample in a study of blood T cell repertoires in COVID-19. Produced via immunoSEQ multiplex PCR; TCRdb's table is partial and in-frame only. The sample lists fewer than 250,000 clones; 70% to 90% were seen once. The sample consisted of PBMCs or T cells enriched from blood (not recorded which). Every receptor here comes from a woman in her fifties or sixties with acute COVID-19.

The chain has TRBV27 and TRBJ1-6; TRBD1 agrees at 8 bases. Trimming removed 4 bases from V and 8 bases from J; junction bases left unmatched: 7. The CDR3 has 15 residues. Germline CDR1 reads MNHEY; CDR2 reads SMNVEV (reference sequence). CDR3 DNA sequence: TGTGCCAGCAGTTCCCGAACAGGGGGGGATTCACCCCTCCACTTT. It yields the protein CASSSRTGGDSPLHF.

This clone was detected only a few times. The rearrangement uses TRBV7-7 and TRBJ2-2; 7 nucleotides align to TRBD1. This CDR3 comprises 16 residues. CDR1 and CDR2 from the germline V gene are SSHAT and FNYEAQ (reference sequence). The V gene end was trimmed by 5 bases and the J gene end by 4 bases; junction bases not matched to a gene: 10. This CDR3 reads CASSLDEGAGTGELFF. The DNA for the CDR3 is TGTGCCAGCAGCCTGGATGAGGGGGCTGGCACCGGGGAGCTGTTTTTT.

V and J are TRBV18 and TRBJ1-1, with a weak D call TRBD1 (6 bases). Germline V gene lookup returns CDR1 KGHSH and CDR2 LQKENI. This CDR3 is 16 amino acids long. The V end was cut by 3 bases, the J end by 4 bases, with 18 bases between. CDR3 sequence (DNA): TGTGCCAGCTCACCGTCTCTTCAGGGGACCGGCACTGAAGCTTTCTTT. Residues: CASSPSLQGTGTEAFF.

This clone showed up just a few times. The chain employs TRBV6-6 and TRBJ1-1; no firm D call. The CDR3 consists of 13 residues. The germline CDR1 and CDR2 sequences are MNHNY and SVGAGI (reference sequence). V was shortened by 0 bases and J by 0 bases, with 2 bases between the two germline ends. The CDR3 loop is CASSYSVNTEAFF. The CDR3 DNA reads as TGTGCCAGCAGTTACTCCGTGAACACTGAAGCTTTCTTT.

The gene calls are TRBV7-3 and TRBJ1-2; no definite D call. V lost 3 bases, J lost 2 bases, and 22 bases lay in between. CDR3 length equals 18 residues. Per the germline V gene, CDR1 is SGHTA and CDR2 is FQGTGA. The CDR3 DNA reads TGTGCCAGCAGCTTCCAGGCCCCCCATCGCTCAATGAACTATGGCTACACCTTC. Translated, it gives CASSFQAPHRSMNYGYTF.

This clone was picked up one time. J is TRBJ1-1 and V is TRBV27; unclear D gene. V was clipped by 4 bases and J by 4 bases, with 10 bases between them. In germline, CDR1 is MNHEY, CDR2 SMNVEV (reference sequence). This CDR3 has 13 residues. CDR3 sequence reads: CASSSLLRTEAFF. The CDR3, as DNA: TGTGCCAGCAGTTCGTTACTCCGCACTGAAGCTTTCTTT.

This clone was recorded only once. The chain is built from TRBV6-5 and TRBJ2-7; 9 bases match TRBD1. CDR3 size: 14 residues. In germline, CDR1 is MNHEY, CDR2 SVGAGI. J was trimmed by 2 bases and V by 5 bases; bases with no gene match: 4. The CDR3 loop reads CASSTGTGPYEQYF. DNA for the CDR3: TGTGCCAGCAGTACCGGGACAGGGCCCTACGAGCAGTACTTC.

V is TRBV6-1 and J is TRBJ2-7; the match to TRBD1 covers 7 bases. The junction had 8 bases not matched to a gene; V was cut back by 3 bases and J by 3 bases. This CDR3 contains 15 residues. Germline CDR1 and CDR2: MNHNS and SASEGT. The CDR3 is CASSDRQGTNYEQYF. DNA of the CDR3: TGTGCCAGCAGTGATAGACAGGGAACCAACTACGAGCAGTACTTC.

A few counts support this clone. This chain uses TRBV6-4 with TRBJ2-2; D may be TRBD2 (5 bases). The CDR3 runs to 12 residues. Germline V gene data show CDR1 as MRHNA and CDR2 as SNTAGT. V was pared by 3 bases and J by 7 bases, with 6 bases between. Here the CDR3 reads CASSEGGGELFF. Written as DNA, the CDR3 is TGTGCCAGCAGTGAAGGAGGCGGGGAGCTGTTTTTT.

The V call is TRBV21-1, the J call TRBJ1-5. TRBV21-1 is marked as a pseudogene. The length of the CDR3 is 21 residues. CDR3 residues: CASSKGDGQGGGILVFQPQHF. In nucleotides, the CDR3 is TGTGCCAGCAGCAAAGGGGATGGGCAGGGCGGAGGGATACTGGTTTTTCAGCCCCAGCATTTT.

This rearrangement joins TRBV18 to TRBJ1-2, with TRBD1 as a possible D gene (5 bases). The germline gives CDR1 KGHSH, CDR2 LQKENI. The V gene lost 0 bases and the J gene lost 9 bases, with 11 bases spanning the gap. CDR3 length equals 13 residues. CDR3 in DNA: TGTGCCAGCTCACCACCGGGGGGAGTGCGCTACACCTTC. Protein sequence: CASSPPGGVRYTF.

The chain links TRBV5-3 to TRBJ1-1; the D is unclear. TRBV5-3 is filed as an ORF, its function uncertain. The CDR3 is made up of 16 amino acids. The V end was cut by 0 bases, the J end by 1 base, with 13 bases between. This CDR3 is CARSLGIGCQNTEAFF. In DNA form, the CDR3 reads TGTGCCAGAAGCTTGGGTATCGGTTGTCAGAACACTGAAGCTTTCTTT.

The chain combines TRBV6-5 with TRBJ1-6; 9 bases match TRBD1. This CDR3 has 15 amino acids. Germline CDR1 and CDR2: MNHEY and SVGAGI. J gave up 7 bases and V 8 bases, and 9 bases lay outside the gene matches. The CDR3 DNA follows: TGTGCCAGCCGTAGGGACAGGGCGGGAAATTCACCCCTCCACTTT. Translating gives CASRRDRAGNSPLHF.

The chain links TRBV7-2 to TRBJ2-4, with 8 bases identical to TRBD1. The ends lost 0 bases at V and 6 bases at J; junction bases unmatched: 7. Germline CDR1 and CDR2: SGHTA and FQGNSA. This CDR3 is 16 amino acids long. Written as DNA, the CDR3 is TGTGCCAGCAGCTTAGCGCCAGGACAGGGTTCAAACATTCAGTACTTC. Its translation: CASSLAPGQGSNIQYF.

This clone appeared a single time. The gene calls are TRBV6-2 or TRBV6-3 and TRBJ1-5; TRBD1 aligns across 8 bases. The germline V gene has CDR1 MNHEY and CDR2 SVGEGT. This CDR3 has 15 residues. V trimming: 6 bases; J trimming: 11 bases; junction bases outside the gene matches: 15. The CDR3 spells CASSNGQGRLEAQHF. In nucleotides, the CDR3 is TGTGCCAGCAGCAACGGACAGGGAAGGCTTGAAGCCCAGCATTTT.

The CDR3 loop reads CATTDSYTDTQYF. CDR3 nucleotide sequence: TGTGCCACCACGGACAGCTACACAGATACGCAGTATTTT. The rearrangement links TRBV7-9 to TRBJ2-3, with D maybe TRBD1 (6 bases). V was pared by 10 bases and J by 2 bases, with 13 bases between. This CDR3 contains 13 residues. Germline V gives CDR1 SEHNR, CDR2 FQNEAQ (reference sequence).

CDR3 residues: CASREGQGAFGYTF. CDR3 DNA sequence: TGCGCCAGCAGAGAGGGACAGGGGGCTTTTGGCTACACCTTC. This chain joins TRBV4-3 and TRBJ1-2; 12 nucleotides line up with TRBD1. V lost 6 bases, J lost 7 bases, and 6 bases stayed unmatched. CDR1 LGHNA and CDR2 YSLEER come from the germline V gene. The CDR3 runs 14 residues.

The CDR3 here is CASSLGVYEQYF. CDR3 DNA sequence: TGTGCCAGCAGCTTGGGAGTCTACGAGCAGTACTTC. This sequence joins TRBV5-6 and TRBJ2-7, with unresolved D. From germline, CDR1 is SGHDT and CDR2 YYEEEE. The V end lost 0 bases, the J end lost 3 bases, and 4 bases lay between the germline ends. This CDR3 is 12 amino acids long.

With regard to this clone: Different DNA sequences within this sample yield the same CDR3. The chain links TRBV3-1 (or the pseudogene TRBV3-2) to TRBJ1-1; D unclear. The CDR3 loop spans 13 amino acids. Deletions cut 1 base from V and 5 bases from J, with 8 bases between. CDR1 and CDR2 from the germline V gene are LGHDT and YNNKEL (reference sequence). The CDR3 reads CASSQGRETEAFF. Written as DNA, the CDR3 is TGTGCCAGCAGCCAAGGACGGGAGACTGAAGCTTTCTTT.

This clone has more than one count but fewer than ten. The chain carries TRBV2 and TRBJ2-1; 9 bases align to TRBD2. The germline gives CDR1 SNHLY, CDR2 FYNNEI. CDR3 size: 15 residues. V lost 2 bases and J lost 4; bases outside the gene matches: 3. The CDR3 region is CASSELAGRYNEQFF. As DNA, the CDR3 is TGTGCCAGCAGTGAACTAGCGGGACGATACAATGAGCAGTTCTTC.

The CDR3 nucleotides read TGTGCCAGCTTAAGGGGGCAAGGGAACACTGAAGCTTTCTTT. This encodes CASLRGQGNTEAFF. The V and J genes are TRBV5-4 and TRBJ1-1; 7 nucleotides agree with TRBD1. The V segment lost 7 bases and the J segment 1 base; nucleotides outside the gene matches: 7. The CDR3 loop spans 14 amino acids. The V gene's germline CDR1 is SGHNT and CDR2 YYREEE (reference sequence).

The rearrangement links TRBV13 to TRBJ2-3; 9 positions agree with TRBD1. The germline V gene has CDR1 PRHDT and CDR2 FYEKMQ (reference sequence). The CDR3 covers 16 residues. Trimming cost V 5 bases and J 2 bases; bases outside gene matches: 8. The chain's CDR3 is CASSLGTGLATDTQYF. The CDR3 DNA follows: TGTGCCAGCAGCCTTGGGACAGGGCTAGCCACAGATACGCAGTATTTT.

The chain joins TRBV5-1 to TRBJ2-5; D not resolved. This CDR3 has 15 amino acids. Trimming took 2 bases from V and 5 from J, leaving 16 bases between them. Germline assignment: CDR1 SGHRS and CDR2 YFSETQ. The CDR3 sequence: CASSFGRLERETQYF. As DNA, the CDR3 is TGCGCCAGCAGCTTTGGTCGCCTAGAGAGGGAGACCCAGTACTTC. Based on the CDR3 plus reference TRBV5-1 and TRBJ2-5, the full variable domain is KAGVTQTPRYLIKTRGQQVTLSCSPISGHRSVSWYQQTPGQGLQFLFEYFSETQRNKGNFPGRFSGRQFSNSRSEMNVSTLELGDSALYLCASSFGRLERETQYFGPGTRLLVL.

This clone was observed a few times. J is TRBJ1-1 and V is TRBV19; 10 bases line up with TRBD1. Germline loops: CDR1 LNHDA, CDR2 SQIVND (reference sequence). V shed 6 bases and J 10 bases; nucleotides not matched to a gene: 2. CDR3 length: 11 amino acids. In nucleotides, the CDR3 is TGTGCCAGTAGAGGACAGGGGGGAGCTTTCTTT. This codes for CASRGQGGAFF. The entire variable domain, with the rest obtained from reference TRBV19 and TRBJ1-1, is as follows: DGGITQSPKYLFRKEGQNVTLSCEQNLNHDAMYWYRQDPGQGLRLIYYSQIVNDFQKGDIAEGYSVSREKKESFPLTVTSAQKNPTAFYLCASRGQGGAFFGQGTRLTVV.

This clone occurred a few times. The V and J genes are TRBV29-1 and TRBJ1-1, with D possibly TRBD1 on 5 matching bases. Trimming stripped 4 bases from V and 1 base from J, with 10 bases between. From germline, CDR1 is SQVTM and CDR2 ANQGSEA. The CDR3 runs 13 residues. The CDR3 nucleotides are TGCAGCGTTGTTAGTCAGGGGAACACTGAAGCTTTCTTT. Protein product: CSVVSQGNTEAFF.

There are a few counts of this clone. The genes are TRBV5-1 and TRBJ1-1; 9 nucleotides align to TRBD1. Germline assignment: CDR1 SGHRS and CDR2 YFSETQ. Trimming at V came to 2 bases and at J to 5 bases, leaving 13 bases not matched to a gene. This CDR3 has 17 amino acids. DNA of the CDR3: TGCGCCAGCAGCTTCGGGACAGGGTCTCCCTCGGGAACTGAAGCTTTCTTT. It translates to CASSFGTGSPSGTEAFF. The complete variable domain, with remaining parts taken from reference TRBV5-1 and TRBJ1-1, reads KAGVTQTPRYLIKTRGQQVTLSCSPISGHRSVSWYQQTPGQGLQFLFEYFSETQRNKGNFPGRFSGRQFSNSRSEMNVSTLELGDSALYLCASSFGTGSPSGTEAFFGQGTRLTVV.

V and J are TRBV27 and TRBJ2-7; D not resolved. The CDR3 covers 14 residues. Germline lookup yields CDR1 MNHEY and CDR2 SMNVEV (reference sequence). Between the trimmed V and J ends, which lost 6 bases and 2 bases, there was a span of 14 bases. CDR3 sequence: CASSPELRAYEQYF. In DNA, the CDR3 is TGTGCCAGCAGCCCCGAATTAAGAGCCTACGAGCAGTACTTC.